The 29 T cell receptor beta chains below were found in one sample sequenced in a study of breast tumors, draining lymph nodes, adjacent tissues. In TCRdb, the multiplex PCR reads were re-called with MiXCR into one record per CDR3 protein. The sample holds about 180,000 distinct CDR3 sequences, around 35% seen once. The lymph nodes were axillary draining lymph nodes from breast cancer patients. The sequencing sample was made of axillary lymph node tissue. The receptors stem from a female donor with breast cancer. Some clones in this sample may be carry-over from other donors' samples.

This clonotype was seen at least ten times. This chain joins TRBV4-1 and TRBJ2-5, with a tentative D call TRBD1 (5 bases). CDR1 is MGHRA and CDR2 is YSYEKL in the germline V gene. Between the trimmed V and J ends, which lost 1 base and 0 bases, there was a span of 6 bases. This CDR3 contains 14 residues. Here the CDR3 reads CASSQGQNQETQYF. The CDR3, as DNA: TGCGCCAGCAGCCAAGGACAGAACCAAGAGACCCAGTACTTC.

This clonotype showed up many times. The J gene is TRBJ2-7, the V gene TRBV7-2, with D unresolved. The CDR3 has 15 residues. The ends were cut back, 4 bases at V and 0 bases at J, with 13 bases in the middle. Germline CDR1 and CDR2: SGHTA and FQGNSA. The CDR3 DNA is TGTGCCAGCAGCTCTCCCGGGTTTAGCTCCTACGAGCAGTACTTC. Its translation is CASSSPGFSSYEQYF.

This clonotype was observed many times. The conserved phenylalanine or tryptophan is not found at the CDR3 terminus, so this likely reflects a read error. Because the CDR3's place on the DNA is in doubt, the DNA is left out and the CDR3 is given as listed by TCRdb. The rearrangement uses TRBV10-2 and TRBJ2-1. Termini included, the CDR3 measures 8 amino acids. The germline gives CDR1 WSHSY, CDR2 SAAADI. CDR3 residues: CASPRARD.

As regards this clonotype: Possible read error: a much larger clone is one base away. The V call is TRBV4-1, the J call TRBJ2-1, with D hard to call. The CDR3 spans 15 residues. Germline CDR1 and CDR2: MGHRA and YSYEKL. The V gene lost 0 bases and the J gene lost 8 bases, with 14 bases spanning the gap. The DNA of the CDR3 is TGCGCCAGCAGCCAAGATAGGGTAGGATACGATGAGCAGTTCTTC. It translates to CASSQDRVGYDEQFF.

This rearrangement joins TRBV6-1 to TRBJ1-2, with 7 bases that match TRBD1. V dropped 8 bases and J dropped 5; count of bases not matched to a gene: 11. The CDR3 sequence is 14 residues long. The V gene's germline CDR1 is MNHNS and CDR2 SASEGT. The CDR3 nucleotides are TGTGCCAGCCGCCCACAGGGGACAGCTTATGGCTACACCTTC. Protein: CASRPQGTAYGYTF.

The table lists this clonotype with many counts. This sequence joins TRBV29-1 and TRBJ2-7; TRBD1 agrees at 8 bases. V was pared by 1 base and J by 4 bases, with 3 bases of the junction left unmatched. The CDR3 loop spans 13 amino acids. The germline V gene encodes CDR1 SQVTM and CDR2 ANQGSEA. The CDR3 DNA follows: TGCAGCGTTGAAGCCGACAGGGGATACGAGCAGTACTTC. It specifies CSVEADRGYEQYF.

The sample holds many counts of this clonotype. The chain recombines TRBV5-1 with TRBJ1-6; weak D call: TRBD1 (5 bases). The CDR3 has 14 residues. Trimming cost V 0 bases and J 5 bases, with 6 bases left between them. Germline CDR1 is SGHRS and CDR2 is YFSETQ. CDR3 loop: CASSLGGDNSPLHF. The CDR3 DNA reads as TGCGCCAGCAGCTTGGGGGGGGATAATTCACCCCTCCACTTT.

A note on this clonotype: The CDR3 ends on some other residue instead of the conserved phenylalanine or tryptophan, so this is likely a read error. This sequence joins TRBV7-2 and TRBJ1-3; D is uncertain. The length of the CDR3 is 17 residues. In germline, CDR1 is SGHTA, CDR2 FQGNSA. Written as DNA, the CDR3 is TGTGGCAGCAGCTTAGGAGGCGCAAGGAGCTCTGGAAACACCATATATTTG. It is translated as CGSSLGGARSSGNTIYL.

There are many counts of this clonotype. The rearrangement uses TRBV19 and TRBJ2-3; TRBD2 agrees at 7 bases. The V gene end was trimmed by 1 base and the J gene end by 2 bases; junction bases not matched to a gene: 3. Germline V gives CDR1 LNHDA, CDR2 SQIVND (reference sequence). The CDR3 loop spans 15 amino acids. The CDR3 sequence: CASSIGGRDTDTQYF. CDR3 DNA sequence: TGTGCCAGTAGTATAGGTGGGAGGGACACAGATACGCAGTATTTT.

This clonotype was recorded many times. CDR3 sequence (DNA): TGCAGTGCTAGAGACCTGGGGGGGGTTCTCTACGAGCAGTACTTC. Translated: CSARDLGGVLYEQYF. This chain connects TRBV20-1 to TRBJ2-7; 7 bases are a match to TRBD2. CDR3 length: 15 residues. V lost 0 bases, J lost 3 bases, and 8 bases stayed unmatched. The V gene's germline CDR1 is DFQATT and CDR2 SNEGSKA (reference sequence).

Ten or more counts support this clonotype. CDR3 in DNA: TGTGCCAGCAGCTTACAGGGGGCAGGCTCCTACAATGAGCAGTTCTTC. This gives the protein CASSLQGAGSYNEQFF. This sequence joins TRBV7-3 and TRBJ2-1; 8 positions match TRBD1. Unmatched junction bases numbered 3, after V lost 2 bases and J lost 0 bases. The germline V gene has CDR1 SGHTA and CDR2 FQGTGA. The CDR3 sequence is 16 residues long.

This clonotype was observed a handful of times. This CDR3 is CASSQSIGGNEQFF. The CDR3 DNA is TGTGCCAGCAGCCAATCTATCGGGGGCAATGAGCAGTTCTTC. The chain joins TRBV3-1 to TRBJ2-1; weak D call: TRBD2 (6 bases). V was cut by 2 bases and J by 6 bases, with 11 bases left in between. The CDR3 sequence is 14 residues long. Germline assignment: CDR1 LGHDT and CDR2 YNNKEL (reference sequence).

This clonotype has more than one count but fewer than ten. Possible read error: a much larger clone is one base away. V usage is TRBV5-6 and J usage is TRBJ2-7; TRBD1 might be the D (6 bases). The CDR3 contains 15 residues. Germline CDR1 is SGHDT and CDR2 is YYEEEE. V was cut by 4 bases and J by 3 bases, with 17 bases left in between. The CDR3: CASSTWGPGHYEQYF. CDR3 DNA sequence: TGTGCCAGCAGCACGTGGGGCCCGGGACACTACGAGCAGTACTTC.

This clonotype was observed many times. The chain couples TRBV18 to TRBJ2-3; no firm D call. Germline V lookup: CDR1 KGHSH, CDR2 LQKENI. CDR3 size: 13 residues. V lost 6 bases and J 4 bases, leaving 11 bases between the germline ends. The chain's CDR3 is CASSPGQADTQYF. CDR3 DNA: TGTGCCAGCTCCCCCGGTCAAGCAGATACGCAGTATTTT.

This clonotype was seen ten or more times. This chain connects TRBV3-1 to TRBJ2-1, with 13 bases identical to TRBD2. Germline V lookup: CDR1 LGHDT, CDR2 YNNKEL (reference sequence). Germline trimming cut 3 bases from V and 5 bases from J; bases unmatched to any gene: 10. The CDR3 covers 18 residues. CDR3 nucleotides: TGTGCCAGCAGCCATGTAGCAGGGACTAGCGGGGTGGACAATGAGCAGTTCTTC. Residues: CASSHVAGTSGVDNEQFF.

This clonotype was observed at least ten times. The junction does not match germline at one end; this may be a read error. This chain joins TRBV6-5 and TRBJ1-4, with D perhaps matching TRBD1 (5 bases). The CDR3 extends over 13 amino acids. Germline CDR1 is MNHEY and CDR2 is SVGAGI. CDR3 sequence: CASSYSGQQLLSF. In DNA form, the CDR3 reads TGTGCCAGCAGTTACTCGGGGCAGCAACTCCTATCTTTT.

This clonotype came up many times. The chain carries TRBV5-8 and TRBJ2-3; D is undetermined. The length of the CDR3 is 13 residues. V lost 2 bases, J lost 2 bases, and 6 bases lay in between. Germline lookup yields CDR1 SGHTS and CDR2 YDEGEE. CDR3 sequence reads: CASSFTYTDTQYF. CDR3 nucleotide sequence: TGTGCCAGCAGCTTCACCTACACAGATACGCAGTATTTT.

This clonotype occurred a few times. A much larger clone lies one base from this, so it may be a read error. This chain connects TRBV12-3 or TRBV12-4 to TRBJ1-2; no firm D call. Trimming removed 6 bases at V and 7 bases at J, with 12 bases between. The CDR3 totals 12 residues. The CDR3: CASRFAGGGYTF. The CDR3 region has the DNA TGTGCCAGCAGGTTCGCAGGTGGTGGCTACACCTTC.

The chain links TRBV3-1 to TRBJ2-1; D tentatively reads TRBD1 or TRBD2 (7 bases each). The CDR3 is 15 amino acids. Between the trimmed V and J ends, which lost 5 bases and 4 bases, there was a span of 15 bases. Germline loops: CDR1 LGHDT, CDR2 YNNKEL (reference sequence). The CDR3 reads CASSGRGRRYNEQFF. Written as DNA, the CDR3 is TGTGCCAGCAGCGGGAGGGGGCGGCGGTACAATGAGCAGTTCTTC.

There are many counts of this clonotype. The rearrangement links TRBV15 to TRBJ1-5; D not resolved. Germline CDR1 LNHNV, CDR2 YYDKDF (reference sequence). V lost 5 bases and J 2 bases, leaving 10 bases between the germline ends. The CDR3 sequence is 14 residues long. The CDR3 protein is CATSLKPGNQPQHF. DNA for the CDR3: TGTGCCACCAGCCTCAAACCGGGCAATCAGCCCCAGCATTTT. Based on the CDR3 plus reference TRBV15 and TRBJ1-5, the full variable domain is DAMVIQNPRYQVTQFGKPVTLSCSQTLNHNVMYWYQQKSSQAPKLLFHYYDKDFNNEADTPDNFQSRRPNTSFCFLDIRSPGLGDTAMYLCATSLKPGNQPQHFGDGTRLSIL.

The sample holds many counts of this clonotype. This sequence joins TRBV12-3 or TRBV12-4 and TRBJ2-2; D unclear. V lost 5 bases and J 5 bases, leaving 12 bases between the germline ends. CDR3 length: 14 residues. The CDR3 sequence is CASSPWETTGELFF. In DNA, the CDR3 is TGTGCCAGCAGTCCGTGGGAAACGACCGGGGAGCTGTTTTTT.

The sample holds one count of this clonotype. With a much larger clone just one base away, this may be a read error. The chain couples TRBV30 to TRBJ2-2; D remains ambiguous. Germline-derived CDR1 and CDR2 are GTSNPN and SVGIG (reference sequence). Trimming pared 5 bases from V and 3 bases from J, leaving 13 bases between. This CDR3 has 14 amino acids. CDR3 in DNA: TGTGCCTGGGGTGAAACGCGGTACACCGGGGAGCTGTTTTTT. This translates into CAWGETRYTGELFF.

This chain joins TRBV4-3 and TRBJ1-2; perhaps TRBD1 as D (5 bases). Germline lookup yields CDR1 LGHNA and CDR2 YSLEER. V was pared by 0 bases and J by 4 bases, with 12 bases between. This CDR3 contains 15 residues. CDR3 sequence: CASSQDRGGPYGYTF. The CDR3, as DNA: TGCGCCAGCAGCCAAGATCGGGGGGGACCCTATGGCTACACCTTC.

At least ten counts were recorded for this clonotype. This rearrangement joins TRBV6-5 to TRBJ2-1; the D gene could be TRBD1 or TRBD2 (5 bases each). Trimming took 7 bases from V and 4 from J, leaving 11 bases between them. CDR3 length: 13 residues. CDR1 is MNHEY, CDR2 SVGAGI, per germline. The DNA for the CDR3 is TGTGCCAGCACCGGGACGGCATACAATGAGCAGTTCTTC. It encodes CASTGTAYNEQFF.

The sample holds many counts of this clonotype. The chain combines TRBV20-1 with TRBJ2-7, with D uncertain. Germline V gene lookup returns CDR1 DFQATT and CDR2 SNEGSKA (reference sequence). The CDR3 has 14 residues. V gave up 1 base and J gave up 3 bases, with 13 bases separating them. The CDR3, as DNA: TGCAGTGCTAGAGGTCGAACCCAGTTCTACGAGCAGTACTTC. Its translation is CSARGRTQFYEQYF.

This clonotype was observed many times. V and J are TRBV19 and TRBJ1-5; possible D gene TRBD1, 5 bases. Germline V gene data show CDR1 as LNHDA and CDR2 as SQIVND (reference sequence). The CDR3 covers 14 residues. Between the trimmed V and J ends, which lost 4 bases and 4 bases, there was a span of 11 bases. CDR3 bases: TGTGCCAGTAGTAAGACAGCGGGGAATCAGCCCCAGCATTTT. Protein product: CASSKTAGNQPQHF. The full variable domain, its missing parts supplied by reference TRBV19 and TRBJ1-5, is DGGITQSPKYLFRKEGQNVTLSCEQNLNHDAMYWYRQDPGQGLRLIYYSQIVNDFQKGDIAEGYSVSREKKESFPLTVTSAQKNPTAFYLCASSKTAGNQPQHFGDGTRLSIL.

V gene TRBV7-9 combines with J gene TRBJ2-3; 11 bases are a match to TRBD2. This CDR3 is 16 amino acids long. The V gene's germline CDR1 is SEHNR and CDR2 FQNEAQ (reference sequence). Germline trimming cut 0 bases from V and 2 bases from J; bases unmatched to any gene: 1. The CDR3 nucleotides are TGTGCCAGCAGCTTAGCTAGCGGGGGGGACACAGATACGCAGTATTTT. It codes for CASSLASGGDTDTQYF.

This clonotype showed up just a few times. V gene TRBV15 combines with J gene TRBJ1-1, with D maybe TRBD1 (5 bases). The CDR3 spans 15 residues. V was cut by 1 base and J by 0 bases, with 9 bases left in between. Germline V CDR1 and CDR2: LNHNV, YYDKDF (reference sequence). This CDR3 reads CATSRAGTMNTEAFF. CDR3 nucleotides: TGTGCCACCAGCAGAGCCGGGACGATGAACACTGAAGCTTTCTTT.

Regarding this clonotype: A read error is possible here, since a much larger clone lies one base away. The conserved phenylalanine or tryptophan is not found at the CDR3 terminus, so this likely reflects a read error. The chain has TRBV18 and TRBJ2-1; D gene ambiguous. The germline gives CDR1 KGHSH, CDR2 LQKENI. The CDR3 extends over 17 amino acids. V was pared by 0 bases and J by 0 bases, with 12 bases between. The CDR3: CASSPPLRTISYNEQFL. CDR3 sequence (DNA): TGTGCCAGCTCACCACCGCTCCGGACCATCTCCTACAATGAGCAGTTCCTC.